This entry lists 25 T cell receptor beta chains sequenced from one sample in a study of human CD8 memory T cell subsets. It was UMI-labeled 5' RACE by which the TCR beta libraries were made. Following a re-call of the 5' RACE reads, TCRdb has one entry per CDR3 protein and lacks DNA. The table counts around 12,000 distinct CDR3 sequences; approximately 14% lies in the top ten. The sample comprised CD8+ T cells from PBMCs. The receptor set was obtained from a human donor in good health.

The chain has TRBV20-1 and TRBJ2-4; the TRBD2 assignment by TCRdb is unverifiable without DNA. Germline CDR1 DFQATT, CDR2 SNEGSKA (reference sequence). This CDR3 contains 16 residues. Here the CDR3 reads CSADRVAGGDENIQYF.

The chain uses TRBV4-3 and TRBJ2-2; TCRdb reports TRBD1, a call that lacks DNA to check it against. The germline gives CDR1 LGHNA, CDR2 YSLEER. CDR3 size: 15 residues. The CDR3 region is CASSQDLQGTGELFF.

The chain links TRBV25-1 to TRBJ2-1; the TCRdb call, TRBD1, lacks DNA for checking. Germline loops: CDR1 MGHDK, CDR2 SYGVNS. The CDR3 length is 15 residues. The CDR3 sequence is CASSENPRDYNEQFF.

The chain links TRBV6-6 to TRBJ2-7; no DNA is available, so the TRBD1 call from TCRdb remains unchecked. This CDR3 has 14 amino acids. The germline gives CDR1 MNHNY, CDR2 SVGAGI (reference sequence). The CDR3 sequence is CASSWGEGLVEQYF.

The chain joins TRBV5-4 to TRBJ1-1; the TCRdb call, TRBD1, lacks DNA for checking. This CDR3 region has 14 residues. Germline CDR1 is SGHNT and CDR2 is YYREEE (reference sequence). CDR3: CASSTGQGRAEAFF.

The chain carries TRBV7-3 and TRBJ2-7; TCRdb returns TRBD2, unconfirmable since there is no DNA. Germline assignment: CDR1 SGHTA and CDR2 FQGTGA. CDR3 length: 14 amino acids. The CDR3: CASSPSGGALAQYF.

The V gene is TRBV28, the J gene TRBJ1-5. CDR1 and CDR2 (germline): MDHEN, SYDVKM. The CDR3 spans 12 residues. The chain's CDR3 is CASLEGNQPQHF.

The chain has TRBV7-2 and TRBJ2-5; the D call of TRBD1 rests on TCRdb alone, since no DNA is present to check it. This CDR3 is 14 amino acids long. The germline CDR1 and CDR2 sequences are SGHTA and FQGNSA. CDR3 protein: CASSLAGGLETQYF.

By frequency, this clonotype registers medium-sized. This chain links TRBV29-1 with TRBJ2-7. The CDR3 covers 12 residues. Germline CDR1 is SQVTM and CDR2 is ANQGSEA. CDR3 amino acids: CSVEGSSYEQYF.

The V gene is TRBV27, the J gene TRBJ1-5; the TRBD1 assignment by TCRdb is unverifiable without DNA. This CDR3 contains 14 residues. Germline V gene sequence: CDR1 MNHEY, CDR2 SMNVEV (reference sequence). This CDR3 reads CASRGSGGFQPQHF.

The CDR3 is CSARSYIGLPGPDTQYF. The genes are TRBV20-1 and TRBJ2-3; without DNA, the TCRdb call of TRBD2 cannot be checked. Germline CDR1 and CDR2: DFQATT and SNEGSKA (reference sequence). The CDR3 covers 17 residues.

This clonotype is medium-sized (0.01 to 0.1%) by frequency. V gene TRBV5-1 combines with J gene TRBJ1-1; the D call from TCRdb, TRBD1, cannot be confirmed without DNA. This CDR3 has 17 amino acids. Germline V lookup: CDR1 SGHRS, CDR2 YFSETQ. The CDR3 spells CASSPGVGGPLNTEAFF.

This CDR3 reads CASSVGLAGDLKTQYF. V is TRBV7-2 and J is TRBJ2-5; lacking DNA, the TRBD2 call made by TCRdb goes unchecked. CDR1 and CDR2 from the germline V gene are SGHTA and FQGNSA. The CDR3 covers 16 residues. Full variable domain (rest looked up from reference TRBV7-2 and TRBJ2-5): GAGVSQSPSNKVTEKGKDVELRCDPISGHTALYWYRQSLGQGLEFLIYFQGNSAPDKSGLPSDRFSAERTGGSVSTLTIQRTQQEDSAVYLCASSVGLAGDLKTQYFGPGTRLLVL.

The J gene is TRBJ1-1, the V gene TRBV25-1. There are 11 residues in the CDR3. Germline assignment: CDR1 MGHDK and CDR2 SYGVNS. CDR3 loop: CASTGYTEAFF.

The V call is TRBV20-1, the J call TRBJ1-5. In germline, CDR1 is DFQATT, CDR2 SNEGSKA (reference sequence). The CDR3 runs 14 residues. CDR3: CSARDHGEGQPQHF.

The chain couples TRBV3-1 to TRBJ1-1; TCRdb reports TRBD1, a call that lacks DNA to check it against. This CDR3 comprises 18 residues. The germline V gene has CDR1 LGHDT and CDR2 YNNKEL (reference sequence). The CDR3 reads CASIHLSPGPPKEAEAFF. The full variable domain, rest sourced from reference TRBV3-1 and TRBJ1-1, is DTAVSQTPKYLVTQMGNDKSIKCEQNLGHDTMYWYKQDSKKFLKIMFSYNNKELIINETVPNRFSPKSPDKAHLNLHINSLELGDSAVYFCASIHLSPGPPKEAEAFFGQGTRLTVV.

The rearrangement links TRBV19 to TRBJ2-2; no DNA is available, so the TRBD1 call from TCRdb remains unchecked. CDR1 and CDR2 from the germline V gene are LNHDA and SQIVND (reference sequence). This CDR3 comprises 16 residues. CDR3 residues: CASSISPGARAGELFF.

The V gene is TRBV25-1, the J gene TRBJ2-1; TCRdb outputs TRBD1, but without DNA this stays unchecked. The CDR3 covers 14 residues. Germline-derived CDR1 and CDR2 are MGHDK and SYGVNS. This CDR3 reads CASSERGLYNEQFF.

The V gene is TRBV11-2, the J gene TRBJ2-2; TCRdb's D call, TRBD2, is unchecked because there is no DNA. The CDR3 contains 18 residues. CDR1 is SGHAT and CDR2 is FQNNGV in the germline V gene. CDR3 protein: CASSLVSAGGPVAGELFF.

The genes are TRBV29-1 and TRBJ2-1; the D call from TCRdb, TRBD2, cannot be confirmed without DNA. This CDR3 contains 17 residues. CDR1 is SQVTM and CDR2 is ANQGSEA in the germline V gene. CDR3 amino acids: CSVEGDLAGGSFNEQFF.

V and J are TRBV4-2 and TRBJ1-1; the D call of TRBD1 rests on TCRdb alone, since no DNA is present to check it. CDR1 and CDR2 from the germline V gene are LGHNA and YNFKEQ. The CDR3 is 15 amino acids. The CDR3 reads CASSQGQLMNTEAFF.

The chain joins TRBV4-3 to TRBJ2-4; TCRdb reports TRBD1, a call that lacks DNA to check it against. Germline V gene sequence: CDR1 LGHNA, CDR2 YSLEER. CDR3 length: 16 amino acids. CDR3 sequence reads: CASSQEYRGVKNIQYF.

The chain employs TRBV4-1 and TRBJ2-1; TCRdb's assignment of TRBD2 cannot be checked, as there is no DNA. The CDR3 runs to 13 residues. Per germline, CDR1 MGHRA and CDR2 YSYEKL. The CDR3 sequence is CASSQSLAGVEFF.

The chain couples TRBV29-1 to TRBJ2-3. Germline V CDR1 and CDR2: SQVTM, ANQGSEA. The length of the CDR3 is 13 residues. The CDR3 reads CSVGPENTDTQYF.

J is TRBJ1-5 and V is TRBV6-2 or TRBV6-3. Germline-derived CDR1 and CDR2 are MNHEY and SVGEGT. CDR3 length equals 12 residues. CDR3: CASREGTQPQHF.